A single count supports the clone carrying this T cell receptor beta chain. Its antigen is undetermined. Unrecorded immune exposures were likely, despite nominal health at sampling. The data derive from a study of cytomegalovirus exposure and HLA in healthy donors. Study information: Early released data had tens of millions of unique TCRs, all coming from HLA-typed donors. General study results and limits: In a later analysis, at a false discovery rate of 0.05, some 15,000 TCR beta sequences were associated with HLA alleles.

CDR3 size: 16 residues. From germline, CDR1 is LGHNA and CDR2 YSLEER. Trimming cost V 4 bases and J 0 bases; bases outside gene matches: 6. The primer mix had 60 Vbeta and 13 Jbeta primers. Only in-frame clones appear in the TCRdb table, and some are missing; sequencing was by immunoSEQ multiplex PCR. The profile shows some 190,000 clones, around 80% of them singletons. The sequencing sample was made of PBMCs. This receptor was taken from a man between 18 and 35 years old in good health and CMV-seronegative. This sequence joins TRBV4-3 and TRBJ2-1; TRBD2 matches 7 bases. CDR3: CASSRLWDYSYNEQFF. Here the CDR3 DNA reads TGCGCCAGCAGCCGGCTATGGGACTACTCCTACAATGAGCAGTTCTTC.